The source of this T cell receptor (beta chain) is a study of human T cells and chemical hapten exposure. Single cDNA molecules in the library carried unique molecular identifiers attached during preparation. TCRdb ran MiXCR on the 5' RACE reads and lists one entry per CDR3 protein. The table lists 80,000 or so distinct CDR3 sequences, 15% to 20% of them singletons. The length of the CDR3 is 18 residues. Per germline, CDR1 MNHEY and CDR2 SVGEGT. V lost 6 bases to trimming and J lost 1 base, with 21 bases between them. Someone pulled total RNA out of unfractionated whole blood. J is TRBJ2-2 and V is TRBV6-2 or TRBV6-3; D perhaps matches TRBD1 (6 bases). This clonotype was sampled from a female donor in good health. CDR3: CASSPSGSGQLNTGELFF. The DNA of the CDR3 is TGTGCCAGCAGCCCTAGTGGGTCCGGACAGTTGAACACCGGGGAGCTGTTTTTT.